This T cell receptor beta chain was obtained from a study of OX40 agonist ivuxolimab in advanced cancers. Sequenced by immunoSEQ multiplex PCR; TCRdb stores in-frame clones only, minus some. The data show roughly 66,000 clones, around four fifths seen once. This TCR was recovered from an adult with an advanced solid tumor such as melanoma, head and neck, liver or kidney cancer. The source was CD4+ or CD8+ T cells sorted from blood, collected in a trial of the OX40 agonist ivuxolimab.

The CDR3 DNA follows: TGTGCCAGCAGTTACTCGGGGGTGGGCGAGCAGTACTTC. Its protein is CASSYSGVGEQYF. V is TRBV6-5 and J is TRBJ2-7; either TRBD1 or TRBD2 may fit D (5 bases each). Germline lookup yields CDR1 MNHEY and CDR2 SVGAGI. Trimming removed 0 bases from V and 6 bases from J, with 9 bases in between. The CDR3 consists of 13 residues.